These 26 T cell receptor beta chains were all obtained from the same sample, sequenced in a study of blood T cells in healthy people across ages. A second PCR of about 7 to 11 cycles used a sample-barcoded 5' primer and a J-beta primer mix. One entry per CDR3 protein results from TCRdb running MiXCR on the 5' RACE reads. The sample lists about 1.8 million distinct CDR3 sequences, about 50% occurring once. The specimen was blood. These receptors were taken from a middle-aged woman in good health.

This clonotype was seen more than once but under ten times. This chain connects TRBV5-5 to TRBJ2-7, with D unresolved. The CDR3 extends over 12 amino acids. V lost 0 bases, J lost 6 bases, and 7 bases lay in between. CDR1 SGHKS and CDR2 YYEKEE come from the germline V gene (reference sequence). This CDR3 reads CASSLGSFEQYF. DNA for the CDR3: TGTGCCAGCAGCTTGGGGTCGTTCGAGCAGTACTTC.

V gene TRBV9 combines with J gene TRBJ1-2; maybe TRBD1 (6 bases). Trimming took 3 bases from V and 2 from J, leaving 17 bases between them. Germline V gene sequence: CDR1 SGDLS, CDR2 YYNGEE. The CDR3 extends over 16 amino acids. The CDR3 DNA is TGTGCCAGCAGCGACTACACAGGGACAAGAAACTATGGCTACACCTTC. Protein: CASSDYTGTRNYGYTF.

This chain links TRBV12-3 or TRBV12-4 with TRBJ1-2; TRBD1 aligns across 7 bases. The CDR3 totals 15 residues. The V and J ends lost 5 bases and 2 bases, in that order; junction bases with no gene match: 8. CDR3 region: CASSNTGDSNYGYTF. The CDR3 DNA is TGTGCCAGCAGTAATACAGGGGACTCGAACTATGGCTACACCTTC.

This clonotype turned up a few times. The V call is TRBV27, the J call TRBJ1-6; possible D gene TRBD1, 5 bases. V lost 0 bases and J lost 6, with 15 bases in between. The V gene's germline CDR1 is MNHEY and CDR2 SMNVEV (reference sequence). The CDR3 is 17 residues long. CDR3 bases: TGTGCCAGCAGTTTATCGCAGAGATGGGACCCTAATTCACCCCTCCACTTT. Translation gives CASSLSQRWDPNSPLHF.

CDR3 bases: TGCAGTGCTAGAGATTTAAGGGGGCTCCGCGAGCAGTACTTC. Residues: CSARDLRGLREQYF. The chain is built from TRBV20-1 and TRBJ2-7; TRBD1 matches at 7 bases. With V trimmed by 0 bases and J by 6 bases, 8 bases remained unmatched. CDR1 and CDR2 from the germline V gene are DFQATT and SNEGSKA (reference sequence). The CDR3 is 14 residues long.

The chain couples TRBV12-3 or TRBV12-4 to TRBJ2-7, with D uncertain. The CDR3 has 12 amino acids. Trimming took 3 bases from V and 7 from J, leaving 10 bases between them. The CDR3: CASSFFEEEQYF. CDR3 nucleotide sequence: TGTGCCAGCAGTTTTTTCGAGGAAGAGCAGTACTTC.

A few counts support this clonotype. The V call is TRBV7-2, the J call TRBJ2-1; 7 bases align to TRBD1. This CDR3 contains 13 residues. J was trimmed by 7 bases and V by 5 bases; bases with no gene match: 5. Germline V gene sequence: CDR1 SGHTA, CDR2 FQGNSA. The CDR3 here is CASSAYRGNEQFF. For the CDR3, the DNA is TGTGCCAGCAGCGCCTACAGGGGAAATGAGCAGTTCTTC. The full variable domain, completed using reference TRBV7-2 and TRBJ2-1, is GAGVSQSPSNKVTEKGKDVELRCDPISGHTALYWYRQSLGQGLEFLIYFQGNSAPDKSGLPSDRFSAERTGGSVSTLTIQRTQQEDSAVYLCASSAYRGNEQFFGPGTRLTVL.

Regarding this clonotype: A junction boundary mismatches the germline segment, possibly from a read error. The chain couples TRBV5-1 to TRBJ2-3; 7 nucleotides align to TRBD2. CDR1 is SGHRS and CDR2 is YFSETQ in the germline V gene. The CDR3 has 17 amino acids. As DNA, the CDR3 is TGCACCAGCAGCTTGGATCCGGGCGGGGGTAGCACAGATACGCAGTATTTT. This sequence encodes CTSSLDPGGGSTDTQYF.

The chain links TRBV29-1 to TRBJ2-2; 8 bases map to TRBD2. The CDR3 covers 11 residues. The germline V gene encodes CDR1 SQVTM and CDR2 ANQGSEA. The V and J ends lost 7 bases and 6 bases, in that order; junction bases with no gene match: 1. CDR3 sequence: CSAGGAGELFF. The CDR3 DNA is TGCAGCGCGGGGGGGGCCGGGGAGCTGTTTTTT.

Comments on this clonotype: One end of the junction varies from germline; a read error may be responsible. This chain joins TRBV12-3 or TRBV12-4 and TRBJ2-7; D is possibly TRBD1 (5 bases). There are 14 residues in the CDR3. Written as DNA, the CDR3 is TGTGCTAGCAGGGTAGAGCCAGGTTCCTACGAGCAGTACTTC. It codes for CASRVEPGSYEQYF.

On this clonotype: One end of the junction is discordant with germline, which a read error may explain. The genes are TRBV7-7 and TRBJ2-3, with D perhaps matching TRBD2 (6 bases). CDR3 length: 14 amino acids. Per germline, CDR1 SSHAT and CDR2 FNYEAQ (reference sequence). The CDR3 here is CASSSGLRSDTQYF. The CDR3 nucleotides read TGTGCTAGCAGCTCGGGACTGAGATCAGATACGCAGTATTTT.

The gene calls are TRBV7-2 and TRBJ2-7; TRBD1 matches 10 bases. CDR1 is SGHTA, CDR2 FQGNSA, per germline. This CDR3 has 16 amino acids. After removal of 6 bases from V and 1 base from J, the junction contained 9 bases not matched to a gene. This CDR3 is CASSFAPGQGSYEQYF. The CDR3 DNA is TGTGCCAGCAGTTTTGCTCCGGGACAGGGGTCCTACGAGCAGTACTTC.

The chain recombines TRBV3-1 with TRBJ2-5; TRBD1 might be the D (6 bases). The V end was cut by 4 bases, the J end by 2 bases, with 17 bases between. Germline loops: CDR1 LGHDT, CDR2 YNNKEL (reference sequence). The CDR3 spans 16 residues. The CDR3 DNA sequence: TGTGCCAGCAGCCCGTCCGGACAGCAGTTGCAAGAGACCCAGTACTTC. It codes for CASSPSGQQLQETQYF.

V is TRBV7-2 and J is TRBJ2-5, with 10 positions matching TRBD1. Germline V gene sequence: CDR1 SGHTA, CDR2 FQGNSA. V was clipped by 0 bases and J by 4 bases; unmatched bases: 8. CDR3 length equals 17 residues. The CDR3 bases are TGTGCCAGCAGCTTAGCGACAGGGGGCCGGTGGAGAGAGACCCAGTACTTC. Translation: CASSLATGGRWRETQYF.

The rearrangement joins TRBV29-1 to TRBJ2-1; 7 nucleotides agree with TRBD1. Trimming removed 4 bases from V and 3 bases from J; junction bases left unmatched: 9. Germline V gene data show CDR1 as SQVTM and CDR2 as ANQGSEA. The CDR3 runs to 15 residues. The CDR3 DNA reads as TGCAGCGTTGTTGCGGACAGGAGATACTACAATGAGCAGTTCTTC. This gives the protein CSVVADRRYYNEQFF.

The chain recombines TRBV9 with TRBJ2-1; TRBD1 agrees at 8 bases. Germline V gene data show CDR1 as SGDLS and CDR2 as YYNGEE. Unmatched junction bases numbered 19, after V lost 4 bases and J lost 10 bases. This CDR3 comprises 17 residues. The CDR3 loop is CASSLSAIRTGTGEQFF. As DNA, the CDR3 is TGTGCCAGCAGCCTCTCTGCCATAAGGACAGGGACGGGAGAGCAGTTCTTC.

The chain has TRBV29-1 and TRBJ2-3; D is uncertain. V lost 7 bases to trimming and J lost 2 bases, with 13 bases between them. The CDR3 is 13 amino acids. In germline, CDR1 is SQVTM, CDR2 ANQGSEA. The CDR3 sequence is CSAVPSPTDTQYF. The DNA for the CDR3 is TGCAGCGCCGTTCCGTCCCCCACAGATACGCAGTATTTT.

This clonotype appeared once. The V gene is TRBV7-9, the J gene TRBJ1-4, with unresolved D. Trimming removed 7 bases from V and 8 bases from J, with 17 bases in between. Germline loops: CDR1 SEHNR, CDR2 FQNEAQ (reference sequence). CDR3 length: 14 amino acids. CDR3 amino acids: CASTDRDYNEKLFF. CDR3 DNA sequence: TGTGCCAGCACCGACCGGGATTATAACGAAAAACTGTTTTTT.

This clonotype was counted between two and nine times. V usage is TRBV7-2 and J usage is TRBJ1-4; 7 positions agree with TRBD1. CDR1 and CDR2 (germline): SGHTA, FQGNSA. This CDR3 region has 14 residues. V lost 1 base, J lost 8 bases, and 4 bases stayed unmatched. CDR3 coding DNA: TGTGCCAGCAGCTTAGAGGGGGCATGGGAAAAACTGTTTTTT. Translation: CASSLEGAWEKLFF.

This chain uses TRBV7-9 with TRBJ1-2; 11 bases fit TRBD1. CDR3 length: 14 amino acids. V lost 7 bases and J lost 8; bases outside the gene matches: 9. From germline, CDR1 is SEHNR and CDR2 FQNEAQ (reference sequence). The DNA of the CDR3 is TGTGCCAGCACACTAGCCGGGACAGGGGGGGGCTACACCTTC. It encodes CASTLAGTGGGYTF.

The chain carries TRBV18 and TRBJ2-5; perhaps D is TRBD1 or TRBD2 (5 bases each). Trimming shortened V by 1 base and J by 3 bases, and 12 bases separated the two germline ends. This CDR3 region has 15 residues. Germline CDR1 is KGHSH and CDR2 is LQKENI. CDR3 sequence (DNA): TGTGCCAGCTCACCACGGGGACCCCCTGAAGAGACCCAGTACTTC. The encoded protein is CASSPRGPPEETQYF.

The rearrangement joins TRBV12-3 or TRBV12-4 to TRBJ2-7; D not resolved. V was trimmed by 4 bases and J by 3 bases, leaving 13 bases between them. The CDR3 is 14 residues long. CDR3 residues: CASSSELAGYEQYF. The CDR3 bases are TGTGCCAGCAGTTCTGAGCTGGCTGGCTACGAGCAGTACTTC.

CDR3 sequence (DNA): TGTGCCAGCAGTGAAGCGCCAGGGGGGGGAGAGACCCAGTACTTC. It encodes CASSEAPGGGETQYF. V usage is TRBV6-1 and J usage is TRBJ2-5; D could derive from TRBD1 or TRBD2 (7 bases each). Germline CDR1 is MNHNS and CDR2 is SASEGT. The CDR3 covers 15 residues. V gave up 0 bases and J gave up 4 bases, with 12 bases separating them.

The chain combines TRBV20-1 with TRBJ2-1; no definite D call. There are 12 residues in the CDR3. Germline loops: CDR1 DFQATT, CDR2 SNEGSKA (reference sequence). V was clipped by 0 bases and J by 7 bases, with 7 bases between them. The CDR3: CSARDMKNEQFF. CDR3 sequence (DNA): TGCAGTGCTAGAGACATGAAGAATGAGCAGTTCTTC.

The rearrangement links TRBV6-2 or TRBV6-3 to TRBJ1-2, with no clear D. The CDR3 has 12 residues. Germline V gene lookup returns CDR1 MNHEY and CDR2 SVGEGT. Trimming stripped 6 bases from V and 3 bases from J, with 8 bases between. The CDR3 spells CASRYTDYGYTF. The CDR3 bases are TGTGCCAGCAGGTACACGGACTATGGCTACACCTTC.

Note on this clonotype: Sequence at one end of the junction differs from germline and may be a read error. The chain joins TRBV20-1 to TRBJ2-3; the D is unclear. CDR3 length: 12 residues. CDR1 and CDR2 (germline): DFQATT, SNEGSKA (reference sequence). In nucleotides, the CDR3 is TGCAGTGCTACCCTATTAGCAGATATGCAGTATTTT. Translated: CSATLLADMQYF.